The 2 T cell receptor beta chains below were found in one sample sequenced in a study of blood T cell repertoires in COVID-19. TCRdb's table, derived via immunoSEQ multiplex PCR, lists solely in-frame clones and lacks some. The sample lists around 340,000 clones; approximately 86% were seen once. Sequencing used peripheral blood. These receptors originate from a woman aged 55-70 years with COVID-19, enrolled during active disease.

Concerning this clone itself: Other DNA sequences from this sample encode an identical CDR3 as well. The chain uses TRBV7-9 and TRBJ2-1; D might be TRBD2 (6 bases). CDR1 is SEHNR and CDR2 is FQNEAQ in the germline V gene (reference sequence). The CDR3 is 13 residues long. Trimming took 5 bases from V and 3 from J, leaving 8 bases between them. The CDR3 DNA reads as TGTGCCAGCAGCCTGGGACTCTACAATGAGCAGTTCTTC. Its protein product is CASSLGLYNEQFF.

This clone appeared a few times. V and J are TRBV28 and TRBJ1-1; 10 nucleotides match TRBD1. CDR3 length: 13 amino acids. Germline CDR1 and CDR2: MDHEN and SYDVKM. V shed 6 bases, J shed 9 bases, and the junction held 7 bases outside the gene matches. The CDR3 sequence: CASSRGQGGKAFF. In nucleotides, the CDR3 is TGTGCCAGCAGCCGTGGACAGGGGGGGAAAGCTTTCTTT.